This TCR beta chain appears in the sequencing data of a study of T cell repertoires in cytomegalovirus infection. For the study at large: The study used recently identified HLA-C-restricted and well-studied HLA-B-restricted CMV epitopes. Evidence of both CMV infection and a matching HLA type came from public TCR beta signatures. Findings and caveats of the study: Carriers of CMV and the relevant HLA type were discriminated by public TCR beta frequency. Ex vivo responses were dominated by HLA-C-restricted CMV-specific TCR beta clonotypes.

Germline loops: CDR1 MNHEY, CDR2 SMNVEV (reference sequence). The CDR3 spans 14 residues. V was pared by 2 bases and J by 3 bases, with 4 bases of the junction left unmatched. Each CDR3 protein is one row after TCRdb ran MiXCR on the reads. The table has about 890,000 distinct CDR3 sequences, around 30% seen once; the top ten hold more than 13%. Worth noting for this clonotype: No antigen is known for it.

The sequenced sample was cultured CD8+ T cells from PBMCs, obtained from culture after CMV antigen stimulation. The V call is TRBV27, the J call TRBJ2-7, with 7 bases lining up with TRBD2. This clonotype was obtained from a human donor in good health (CMV status not recorded). Some clones in this sample may be carry-over from other donors' samples. The CDR3 nucleotides read TGTGCCAGCAGTTTAGCTGGGACTATCTACGAGCAGTACTTC. Protein product: CASSLAGTIYEQYF.